Listed below are T cell receptor beta chains from one sample, sequenced in a study of blood T cell repertoires in COVID-19. The method was immunoSEQ multiplex PCR; TCRdb's version includes in-frame clones alone and lacks a portion of them. The sample shows 150,000 or so clones, 70% to 80% of them seen only once. Sequenced input: peripheral blood. Receptors originate from a woman of 80 years or more with active or convalescent COVID-19. Each CDR3 is given with its conserved first and last residue. D genes are given only for firm matches. Clone size, where shown, is once, few, many, or a class for clones that have expanded.

J gene: TRBJ2-3; V gene: TRBV9; clone size: -; D gene: TRBD1; CDR3 DNA: TGTGCCAGCAGCCTCCGACAGGGTGCCCTCACAGATACGCAGTATTTT; CDR3 protein: CASSLRQGALTDTQYF
J gene: TRBJ1-2; V gene: TRBV21-1; clone size: -; D gene: -; CDR3 DNA: TGTGCCAGCAGCAAAAAGGGACAAAGCTATGGCTACACCTTC; CDR3 protein: CASSKKGQSYGYTF
J gene: TRBJ1-6; V gene: TRBV30; clone size: -; D gene: TRBD1; CDR3 DNA: TGTGCCTGGAGTCCTCCCCGTTTACAGGGGAATTCACCCCTCCACTTT; CDR3 protein: CAWSPPRLQGNSPLHF
J gene: TRBJ2-2; V gene: TRBV6-2/TRBV6-3; clone size: -; D gene: -; CDR3 DNA: TGTGCCAGCAGTTATACAGAGAACACCGGGGAGCTGTTTTTT; CDR3 protein: CASSYTENTGELFF
J gene: TRBJ2-1; V gene: TRBV3-1/TRBV3-2; clone size: -; D gene: TRBD2; CDR3 DNA: TGTGCCAGCAGCCAGGCGGGGGGGCTTCTTTACAATGAGCAGTTCTTC; CDR3 protein: CASSQAGGLLYNEQFF
J gene: TRBJ2-6; V gene: TRBV19; clone size: -; D gene: -; CDR3 DNA: TGTGCCAGTAGCCGCGCCGTTGGGCCTGGGGCCAACGTCCTGACTTTC; CDR3 protein: CASSRAVGPGANVLTF
J gene: TRBJ2-3; V gene: TRBV10-3; clone size: -; D gene: -; CDR3 DNA: TGTGCCATCAGTGAGTCCGGTCTGCCTTCGGGGAGAGATACGCAGTATTTT; CDR3 protein: CAISESGLPSGRDTQYF
J gene: TRBJ2-3; V gene: TRBV18; clone size: -; D gene: TRBD2; CDR3 DNA: TGTGCCAGCTCCGGACGAAGGACTAGCGGGGGGAATGCAGATACGCAGTATTTT; CDR3 protein: CASSGRRTSGGNADTQYF
J gene: TRBJ2-3; V gene: TRBV9; clone size: -; D gene: -; CDR3 DNA: TGTGCCAGCAGCGGACCCCCCCGGCGTCAGGCAGATACGCAGTATTTT; CDR3 protein: CASSGPPRRQADTQYF
J gene: TRBJ2-1; V gene: TRBV19; clone size: -; D gene: -; CDR3 DNA: TGTGCCAGTAGTATAGCAGGGATGTCCTACAATGAGCAGTTCTTC; CDR3 protein: CASSIAGMSYNEQFF
J gene: TRBJ1-2; V gene: TRBV30; clone size: -; D gene: -; CDR3 DNA: TGTGCCGGCACACGGAGAGACAGAGGCTATGGCTACACCTTC; CDR3 protein: CAGTRRDRGYGYTF
J gene: TRBJ1-6; V gene: TRBV5-1; clone size: once; D gene: -; CDR3 DNA: TGCGCCAGCAGCTTACGGGGAGGGGAAGAATCACCCCTCCACTTT; CDR3 protein: CASSLRGGEESPLHF
J gene: TRBJ2-7; V gene: TRBV9; clone size: -; D gene: -; CDR3 DNA: TGTGCCAGCAGCCGATCCGGGGACTACGAGCAGTACTTC; CDR3 protein: CASSRSGDYEQYF
J gene: TRBJ1-5; V gene: TRBV5-6; clone size: -; D gene: -; CDR3 DNA: TGTGCCAGCAGCCCCGGCAGGGCCAGCAATCAGCCCCAGCATTTT; CDR3 protein: CASSPGRASNQPQHF
J gene: TRBJ1-1; V gene: TRBV29-1; clone size: -; D gene: -; CDR3 DNA: TGCAGCGTCGGGACACTTATGAACACTGAAGCTTTCTTT; CDR3 protein: CSVGTLMNTEAFF
J gene: TRBJ2-1; V gene: TRBV25-1; clone size: -; D gene: -; CDR3 DNA: TGTGCCAGCAGTGTGGGGGGGCCCTACAATGAGCAGTTCTTC; CDR3 protein: CASSVGGPYNEQFF
J gene: TRBJ2-2; V gene: TRBV30; clone size: -; D gene: TRBD2; CDR3 DNA: TGTGCCTGGGCCCCCACGGGACTAGTCACCGGGGAGCTGTTTTTT; CDR3 protein: CAWAPTGLVTGELFF
J gene: TRBJ1-1; V gene: TRBV6-5; clone size: -; D gene: -; CDR3 DNA: TGTGCCAGCAGACGGGAAACTGAAGCTTTCTTT; CDR3 protein: CASRRETEAFF
J gene: TRBJ1-5; V gene: TRBV19; clone size: -; D gene: -; CDR3 DNA: TGTGCCAGTAGCCTCCAGGGTAAGGGCAATCAGCCCCAGCATTTT; CDR3 protein: CASSLQGKGNQPQHF
J gene: TRBJ2-1; V gene: TRBV7-2; clone size: -; D gene: TRBD2; CDR3 DNA: TGTGCCAGCAGCCGCACTTTCTCCGGGGGGGCATCCTACAATGAGCAGTTCTTC; CDR3 protein: CASSRTFSGGASYNEQFF
J gene: TRBJ2-5; V gene: TRBV5-1; clone size: -; D gene: TRBD2; CDR3 DNA: TGCGCCAGCAAACCTTCCGGGACTAGCAATAGTCTTCAAGAGACCCAGTACTTC; CDR3 protein: CASKPSGTSNSLQETQYF
J gene: TRBJ1-4; V gene: TRBV5-1; clone size: -; D gene: -; CDR3 DNA: TGCGCCAGCAGCTTAGAAACCGGTCAGGGGTTGAATTCTGGAGATGAAAAACTGTTTTTT; CDR3 protein: CASSLETGQGLNSGDEKLFF
J gene: TRBJ1-1; V gene: TRBV27; clone size: -; D gene: -; CDR3 DNA: TGTGCCAGCAGTTTCCAGGGCACGAACACTGAAGCTTTCTTT; CDR3 protein: CASSFQGTNTEAFF
J gene: TRBJ1-2; V gene: TRBV10-3; clone size: -; D gene: -; CDR3 DNA: TGTGCCATCAGTGACTCGGACAGAGCTAACTATGGCTACACCTTC; CDR3 protein: CAISDSDRANYGYTF
J gene: TRBJ2-2; V gene: TRBV10-3; clone size: -; D gene: TRBD1; CDR3 DNA: TGTGCCATCAGGGGACAGGGAAGGAACACCGGGGAGCTGTTTTTT; CDR3 protein: CAIRGQGRNTGELFF
J gene: TRBJ2-7; V gene: TRBV7-9; clone size: once; D gene: TRBD1; CDR3 DNA: TGTGCCAGCAGCCTAGGGGACAGGGGATACGAGCAGTACTTC; CDR3 protein: CASSLGDRGYEQYF
J gene: TRBJ1-2; V gene: TRBV7-8; clone size: -; D gene: -; CDR3 DNA: TGTGCCAGCAGCTTAGGTGATATGAGAGTCTATGGCTACACCTTC; CDR3 protein: CASSLGDMRVYGYTF
J gene: TRBJ1-1; V gene: TRBV14; clone size: -; D gene: -; CDR3 DNA: TGTGCCAGCACCAAAGGGTTGACAGCCAACACTGAAGCTTTCTTT; CDR3 protein: CASTKGLTANTEAFF
J gene: TRBJ1-1; V gene: TRBV2; clone size: -; D gene: -; CDR3 DNA: TGTGCCAGCAGAGGTCAGGGCACTGAAGCTTTCTTT; CDR3 protein: CASRGQGTEAFF
J gene: TRBJ1-1; V gene: TRBV27; clone size: once; D gene: TRBD1; CDR3 DNA: TGTGCCAGCAGTCGAGAGGGGGACAGCTTGAACACTGAAGCTTTCTTT; CDR3 protein: CASSREGDSLNTEAFF
J gene: TRBJ2-7; V gene: TRBV7-8; clone size: once; D gene: TRBD1; CDR3 DNA: TGTGCCAGCAGCTTCGGACAGGGTCCCTACGAGCAGTACTTC; CDR3 protein: CASSFGQGPYEQYF
J gene: TRBJ1-1; V gene: TRBV6-5; clone size: -; D gene: -; CDR3 DNA: TGTGCCAGCAGTAGGGGACAACTATTGAACACTGAAGCTTTCTTT; CDR3 protein: CASSRGQLLNTEAFF
J gene: TRBJ1-1; V gene: TRBV6-2/TRBV6-3; clone size: -; D gene: -; CDR3 DNA: TGTGCCAGCAGTCACAGACAGGCATACACTGAAGCTTTCTTT; CDR3 protein: CASSHRQAYTEAFF
J gene: TRBJ2-2; V gene: TRBV5-1; clone size: -; D gene: TRBD1; CDR3 DNA: TGCGCCAGCAGCTCCCGACAGGGGAACACCGGGGAGCTGTTTTTT; CDR3 protein: CASSSRQGNTGELFF
J gene: TRBJ1-2; V gene: TRBV6-5; clone size: few; D gene: TRBD1; CDR3 DNA: TGTGCCAGCAGTTACCCACTCAAAGGGGGCGTCTATGGCTACACCTTC; CDR3 protein: CASSYPLKGGVYGYTF
J gene: TRBJ1-2; V gene: TRBV9; clone size: -; D gene: -; CDR3 DNA: TGTGCCAGCAGCGTAGGGGAGGGGACAAAGGGAGGCTACACCTTC; CDR3 protein: CASSVGEGTKGGYTF
J gene: TRBJ2-4; V gene: TRBV2; clone size: -; D gene: TRBD2; CDR3 DNA: TGTGCCAGCAGGGGACTAGCGGGGCTAGCCAAAAACATTCAGTACTTC; CDR3 protein: CASRGLAGLAKNIQYF
J gene: TRBJ2-3; V gene: TRBV18; clone size: -; D gene: -; CDR3 DNA: TGTGCCAGCTCACCCGTCAGGGGTCCAGATACGCAGTATTTT; CDR3 protein: CASSPVRGPDTQYF
J gene: TRBJ1-5; V gene: TRBV3-1/TRBV3-2; clone size: -; D gene: TRBD1; CDR3 DNA: TGTGCCAGCAGCCAAGATGCCGGGACAGGGTATAGCAATCAGCCCCAGCATTTT; CDR3 protein: CASSQDAGTGYSNQPQHF
J gene: TRBJ2-5; V gene: TRBV9; clone size: -; D gene: TRBD2; CDR3 DNA: TGTGCCAGCAGCGTAGGGGCGGGGGTTGGAGAGACCCAGTACTTC; CDR3 protein: CASSVGAGVGETQYF
J gene: TRBJ1-1; V gene: TRBV4-1; clone size: once; D gene: TRBD1; CDR3 DNA: TGCGCCAGCAGCCTTAGGCCCACAGGGGGGGGGACTGAAGCTTTCTTT; CDR3 protein: CASSLRPTGGGTEAFF
J gene: TRBJ2-7; V gene: TRBV5-8; clone size: few; D gene: TRBD1; CDR3 DNA: TGTGCCAGCATCGAAACTACCGGGACAGGGCGCGTTGTGAGGGTCGAGCAGTACTTC; CDR3 protein: CASIETTGTGRVVRVEQYF
J gene: TRBJ2-7; V gene: TRBV19; clone size: once; D gene: -; CDR3 DNA: TGTGCCAGTAGTATTGGGCCCCCCTACGAGCAGTACTTC; CDR3 protein: CASSIGPPYEQYF
J gene: TRBJ2-1; V gene: TRBV2; clone size: few; D gene: TRBD2; CDR3 DNA: TGTGCCAGCAGTGCGCTCCTAGCGGGGGCCAACAATGAGCAGTTCTTC; CDR3 protein: CASSALLAGANNEQFF
J gene: TRBJ2-6; V gene: TRBV19; clone size: -; D gene: TRBD1; CDR3 DNA: TGTGCCAGTGGATACGCAGGGGGATATGGGGCCAACGTCCTGACTTTC; CDR3 protein: CASGYAGGYGANVLTF
J gene: TRBJ2-5; V gene: TRBV11-3; clone size: -; D gene: TRBD1; CDR3 DNA: TGTGCCAGCAGCTTAGGGGACAGGGTTTCGGGAGAGACCCAGTACTTC; CDR3 protein: CASSLGDRVSGETQYF
J gene: TRBJ1-1; V gene: TRBV6-2/TRBV6-3; clone size: few; D gene: -; CDR3 DNA: TGTGCCAGCAGTTACCCACAGGCGAAGAACACTGAAGCTTTCTTT; CDR3 protein: CASSYPQAKNTEAFF
J gene: TRBJ1-1; V gene: TRBV18; clone size: -; D gene: -; CDR3 DNA: TGTGCCAGCTCACCACTTCAGGGAGGCGGCACTGAAGCTTTCTTT; CDR3 protein: CASSPLQGGGTEAFF
J gene: TRBJ1-1; V gene: TRBV5-6; clone size: -; D gene: TRBD1; CDR3 DNA: TGTGCCAGCAGCTACCGGGACAGATGGTTCACTGAAGCTTTCTTT; CDR3 protein: CASSYRDRWFTEAFF
J gene: TRBJ1-5; V gene: TRBV2; clone size: -; D gene: -; CDR3 DNA: TGTGCCAGCAGGGACTATTCCAATCAGCCCCAGCATTTT; CDR3 protein: CASRDYSNQPQHF